One and the same sample provided the 8 T cell receptor beta chains below, sequenced in a study of beta chain features in type 1 diabetes. Study-wide findings and caveats: Across all four CD4+ subsets, people with type 1 diabetes showed modestly shorter TCRB CDR3s.

Since all of the isolated RNA was reverse transcribed, expressed TCRB transcripts were what got sequenced. Clones were sequenced by immunoSEQ multiplex PCR, and TCRdb holds only the in-frame ones, with some missing. This table holds around 310,000 clones, 13% found once. These receptors have no identified antigens. Material: naive CD4+ T cells from blood. These TCRs come from a woman aged 18-29 years with type 1 diabetes.

The J gene is TRBJ2-3, the V gene TRBV11-3; D gene unclear. This CDR3 spans 15 amino acids. Germline V gene sequence: CDR1 SGHNT, CDR2 YENEEA. Deletions cut 1 base from V and 3 bases from J, with 11 bases between. The CDR3 region is CASSLGYSQTDTQYF. The CDR3 bases are TGTGCCAGCAGCTTAGGTTACAGTCAAACAGATACGCAGTATTTT.

The V call is TRBV11-2, the J call TRBJ2-7; D gene uncertain. Germline V gives CDR1 SGHAT, CDR2 FQNNGV. There are 11 residues in the CDR3. Trimming removed 5 bases at V and 7 bases at J, with 9 bases between. CDR3 DNA sequence: TGTGCCAGCAGCGAGAATCGTGAGCAGTACTTC. Residues: CASSENREQYF. The full variable domain, completed using reference TRBV11-2 and TRBJ2-7, is EAGVAQSPRYKIIEKRQSVAFWCNPISGHATLYWYQQILGQGPKLLIQFQNNGVVDDSQLPKDRFSAERLKGVDSTLKIQPAKLEDSAVYLCASSENREQYFGPGTRLTVT.

This clone was counted a few times. The gene calls are TRBV7-3 and TRBJ2-2; 7 bases are shared with TRBD2. CDR1 and CDR2 (germline): SGHTA, FQGTGA. The CDR3 has 20 amino acids. V trimming: 1 base; J trimming: 4 bases; junction bases outside the gene matches: 18. CDR3 nucleotides: TGTGCCAGCAGCTTAATGGCGGGAGCGACGGGGTTTCATGGCACCGGGGAGCTGTTTTTT. It encodes CASSLMAGATGFHGTGELFF.

The gene calls are TRBV9 and TRBJ2-1; no definite D call. V was pared by 3 bases and J by 8 bases, with 9 bases between. Germline CDR1 SGDLS, CDR2 YYNGEE. This CDR3 region has 12 residues. The chain's CDR3 is CASSAIRDEQFF. The CDR3 DNA follows: TGTGCCAGCAGCGCAATACGGGATGAGCAGTTCTTC.

The rearrangement uses TRBV29-1 and TRBJ2-1; D is possibly TRBD1 (6 bases). This CDR3 has 12 amino acids. The germline CDR1 and CDR2 sequences are SQVTM and ANQGSEA. The ends were cut back, 5 bases at V and 5 bases at J, with 10 bases in the middle. CDR3 sequence: CSVRPGDNEQFF. Written as DNA, the CDR3 is TGCAGCGTTCGGCCAGGGGACAATGAGCAGTTCTTC.

This clone showed up just a few times. The chain is built from TRBV5-4 and TRBJ2-4; a weak D match, TRBD2 (6 bases). The V gene lost 0 bases and the J gene lost 4 bases, with 8 bases spanning the gap. The length of the CDR3 is 14 residues. Germline CDR1 reads SGHNT; CDR2 reads YYREEE (reference sequence). The CDR3 DNA reads as TGTGCCAGCAGCTTGGGGGCGGGGAAAAACATTCAGTACTTC. Its protein product is CASSLGAGKNIQYF.

This clone was seen more than once but under ten times. The gene calls are TRBV4-1 and TRBJ2-3, with TRBD1 matching 10 bases. Germline V lookup: CDR1 MGHRA, CDR2 YSYEKL. The CDR3 has 17 amino acids. Trimming at V came to 0 bases and at J to 5 bases, leaving 8 bases not matched to a gene. The CDR3 is CASSQDRRDRGLDTQYF. The CDR3 nucleotides are TGCGCCAGCAGCCAAGATCGGCGGGACAGGGGATTAGATACGCAGTATTTT.

This chain connects TRBV5-4 to TRBJ2-1; TRBD2 might be the D (6 bases). Germline V lookup: CDR1 SGHNT, CDR2 YYREEE (reference sequence). This CDR3 comprises 16 residues. V lost 2 bases, J lost 0 bases, and 12 bases lay in between. The CDR3 loop reads CASSLLAVSSYNEQFF. In DNA, the CDR3 is TGTGCCAGCAGCTTATTAGCGGTTAGCTCCTACAATGAGCAGTTCTTC.